These 21 T cell receptor beta chains originate from one sample sequenced in a study of identical twins. In TCRdb, the 5' RACE reads were re-called with MiXCR into one record per CDR3 protein. The sample carries fewer than 250,000 distinct CDR3 sequences, 6% to 8% recorded once. This same sample was also taken into another study, of yellow fever vaccine responses in identical twins.

Sequencing used CD8+ T cells sorted from blood. The receptors derive from a woman aged 18-29 years in good health.

This clonotype showed up just a few times. This chain joins TRBV24-1 and TRBJ1-6; D is unresolved. The V and J ends lost 3 bases and 6 bases respectively, with 8 bases between them. The CDR3 consists of 14 residues. Germline lookup yields CDR1 KGHDR and CDR2 SFDVKD. The CDR3 is CATSDVGANSPLHF. CDR3 in DNA: TGTGCCACCAGTGATGTCGGTGCTAATTCACCCCTCCACTTT.

The chain links TRBV7-6 to TRBJ2-5, with 7 positions matching TRBD1. Germline CDR1 is SGHVS and CDR2 is FNYEAQ. The CDR3 consists of 17 residues. Trimming cost V 0 bases and J 2 bases; bases outside gene matches: 9. The CDR3 reads CASSLAGGAARQETQYF. CDR3 nucleotides: TGTGCCAGCAGCTTAGCAGGGGGCGCAGCGAGACAAGAGACCCAGTACTTC.

Ten or more counts support this clonotype. V usage is TRBV4-1 and J usage is TRBJ2-3, with TRBD2 matching 9 bases. The J segment lost 2 bases and the V segment lost 1 base, leaving 4 bases of the junction unmatched. The CDR3 totals 16 residues. Germline loops: CDR1 MGHRA, CDR2 YSYEKL. The CDR3, as DNA: TGCGCCAGCAGCCAAGGAGTAGCGGGGGACACAGATACGCAGTATTTT. This encodes CASSQGVAGDTDTQYF.

The chain uses TRBV10-3 and TRBJ2-3, with 7 nucleotides matching TRBD2. J lost 1 base, V lost 4 bases, and 8 bases had no gene match. Germline lookup yields CDR1 ENHRY and CDR2 SYGVKD. CDR3 size: 16 residues. The CDR3 is CAISGAAAGRTDTQYF. DNA of the CDR3: TGTGCCATCAGTGGGGCCGCAGCGGGACGCACAGATACGCAGTATTTT.

This clonotype was picked up many times. The rearrangement links TRBV12-3 or TRBV12-4 to TRBJ2-7, with a weak D call TRBD2 (5 bases). Trimming stripped 5 bases from V and 3 bases from J, with 8 bases between. This CDR3 comprises 12 residues. Here the CDR3 DNA reads TGTGCCAGCAGTGACTATCGCTACGAGCAGTACTTC. Encoded protein: CASSDYRYEQYF.

This clonotype was counted a few times. This chain joins TRBV13 and TRBJ2-2, with D possibly TRBD2 on 6 matching bases. Trimming removed 0 bases at V and 10 bases at J, with 15 bases between. The germline CDR1 and CDR2 sequences are PRHDT and FYEKMQ (reference sequence). The CDR3 sequence is 15 residues long. The CDR3 sequence is CASSLGDYGEVELFF. CDR3 in DNA: TGTGCCAGCAGCTTAGGGGACTATGGAGAGGTGGAGCTGTTTTTT.

This clonotype was seen repeatedly, ten times or more. V usage is TRBV6-5 and J usage is TRBJ2-2; no reliable D call. The length of the CDR3 is 12 residues. The germline V and J ends were trimmed by 3 bases and 7 bases, with 6 bases remaining between them. Germline V gene lookup returns CDR1 MNHEY and CDR2 SVGAGI. In DNA form, the CDR3 reads TGTGCCAGCAGTTATGATGGCGGGGAGCTGTTTTTT. Translating gives CASSYDGGELFF.

The table lists this clonotype with many counts. This chain uses TRBV5-5 with TRBJ2-5; D is undetermined. With 1 base removed from V and 2 bases from J, the gap between germline ends came to 9 bases. The CDR3 is 14 amino acids. Germline V gene data show CDR1 as SGHKS and CDR2 as YYEKEE (reference sequence). The CDR3 DNA sequence: TGTGCCAGCAGCTTGTATCCCCTGCAAGAGACCCAGTACTTC. Translating it yields CASSLYPLQETQYF.

This clonotype was picked up many times. This chain uses TRBV7-9 with TRBJ1-1, with 7 bases identical to TRBD1. J was trimmed by 2 bases and V by 5 bases; bases with no gene match: 5. CDR3 length: 14 amino acids. The germline CDR1 and CDR2 sequences are SEHNR and FQNEAQ (reference sequence). The CDR3 sequence: CASSTDRENTEAFF. CDR3 DNA sequence: TGTGCCAGCAGCACCGACAGGGAAAACACTGAAGCTTTCTTT.

Many counts were recorded for this clonotype. Relative to the germline gene, one junction end is altered; a read error may explain this. V is TRBV29-1 and J is TRBJ2-1; either TRBD1 or TRBD2 may fit D (5 bases each). The CDR3 loop spans 16 amino acids. CDR1 is SQVTM and CDR2 is ANQGSEA in the germline V gene. CDR3 nucleotides: TGCAGCGTCGAAGGGGTCGCGCCGGGATCCTACAATGAGCAGTTCTTC. Protein product: CSVEGVAPGSYNEQFF.

This chain uses TRBV2 with TRBJ2-4; 13 nucleotides line up with TRBD2. The trim removed 6 bases at V and 1 base at J, leaving 6 bases unmatched. The germline V gene encodes CDR1 SNHLY and CDR2 FYNNEI. The CDR3 sequence is 17 residues long. The CDR3 loop reads CASRETSGGSAKNIQYF. The CDR3 bases are TGTGCCAGCAGAGAGACTAGCGGGGGGTCGGCCAAAAACATTCAGTACTTC.

This clonotype is a singleton in its sample. A much larger clonotype is one base distant, so this may be a read error. The rearrangement uses TRBV7-8 and TRBJ2-7, with D possibly TRBD2 on 7 matching bases. From germline, CDR1 is SGHVS and CDR2 FQNEAQ. V lost 4 bases and J 6 bases, leaving 25 bases between the germline ends. The CDR3 loop spans 17 amino acids. The CDR3 nucleotides are TGTGCCAGCAGCTATAGGGAGGGGACAAGGGAATTCCTCGAGCAGTACGTC. This gives the protein CASSYREGTREFLEQYV.

This clonotype was observed a handful of times. The chain uses TRBV6-4 and TRBJ2-1, with TRBD2 as a possible D gene (5 bases). The CDR3 totals 15 residues. V was cut by 2 bases and J by 2 bases, with 10 bases left in between. Germline loops: CDR1 MRHNA, CDR2 SNTAGT. In DNA, the CDR3 is TGTGCCAGCAGTGACGGGAGTGGCCCCTACAATGAGCAGTTCTTC. It encodes CASSDGSGPYNEQFF.

This clonotype was seen many times. The chain is built from TRBV5-1 and TRBJ2-1, with a possible D match to TRBD1 (6 bases). The CDR3 runs to 15 residues. Germline CDR1 and CDR2: SGHRS and YFSETQ. V was trimmed by 7 bases and J by 0 bases, leaving 14 bases between them. The CDR3 region has the DNA TGCGCCAGCGAATCTACAGGGAGCTCCTACAATGAGCAGTTCTTC. This gives the protein CASESTGSSYNEQFF. Complete variable domain (other parts from reference TRBV5-1 and TRBJ2-1): KAGVTQTPRYLIKTRGQQVTLSCSPISGHRSVSWYQQTPGQGLQFLFEYFSETQRNKGNFPGRFSGRQFSNSRSEMNVSTLELGDSALYLCASESTGSSYNEQFFGPGTRLTVL.

This clonotype was picked up a small number of times. The chain links TRBV3-1 to TRBJ1-2, with D maybe TRBD1 (6 bases). CDR1 is LGHDT and CDR2 is YNNKEL in the germline V gene (reference sequence). V lost 0 bases and J lost 3, with 14 bases in between. This CDR3 is 16 amino acids long. The CDR3 is CASSQDRGIHYYGYTF. In DNA form, the CDR3 reads TGTGCCAGCAGCCAAGATAGGGGGATTCATTACTATGGCTACACCTTC. The complete variable domain, with remaining parts taken from reference TRBV3-1 and TRBJ1-2, reads DTAVSQTPKYLVTQMGNDKSIKCEQNLGHDTMYWYKQDSKKFLKIMFSYNNKELIINETVPNRFSPKSPDKAHLNLHINSLELGDSAVYFCASSQDRGIHYYGYTFGSGTRLTVV.

This clonotype was picked up many times. V and J are TRBV5-6 and TRBJ2-5, with TRBD2 matching 11 bases. There are 17 residues in the CDR3. Unmatched junction bases numbered 9, after V lost 0 bases and J lost 5 bases. In germline, CDR1 is SGHDT, CDR2 YYEEEE. CDR3 bases: TGTGCCAGCAGCTTGGTGCTAGCGGGGGGCCTTAAGGAGACCCAGTACTTC. Translating it yields CASSLVLAGGLKETQYF.

The V and J genes are TRBV6-5 and TRBJ1-2; TRBD1 aligns across 7 bases. The germline CDR1 and CDR2 sequences are MNHEY and SVGAGI. With V trimmed by 4 bases and J by 2 bases, 1 base remained unmatched. The CDR3 sequence is 13 residues long. The DNA of the CDR3 is TGTGCCAGCAGTTGGGGACAGAACTATGGCTACACCTTC. Translated: CASSWGQNYGYTF.

The chain couples TRBV7-9 to TRBJ1-6; D not certain. Germline loops: CDR1 SEHNR, CDR2 FQNEAQ (reference sequence). CDR3 length equals 15 residues. V shed 3 bases and J shed 4 bases, with 10 bases lying between them. CDR3 sequence (DNA): TGTGCCAGCAGCTTGGAGGCAGCTTATAATTCACCCCTCCACTTT. This sequence encodes CASSLEAAYNSPLHF.

A few counts support this clonotype. The rearrangement joins TRBV29-1 to TRBJ2-5; D is uncertain. The CDR3 runs to 14 residues. V was clipped by 3 bases and J by 0 bases, with 11 bases between them. Per germline, CDR1 SQVTM and CDR2 ANQGSEA. CDR3 residues: CSVDPVGNQETQYF. CDR3 DNA: TGCAGCGTTGATCCGGTGGGGAACCAAGAGACCCAGTACTTC.

The table lists this clonotype with a few counts. The V gene is TRBV7-9, the J gene TRBJ1-5; D gene unclear. Germline-derived CDR1 and CDR2 are SEHNR and FQNEAQ (reference sequence). The CDR3 is made up of 14 amino acids. V lost 1 base to trimming and J lost 8 bases, with 12 bases between them. The CDR3 DNA reads TGTGCCAGCAGCTTAGAAGGCGGTAGGGAGCCCCAGCATTTT. Protein product: CASSLEGGREPQHF.

Notes on this clonotype: One end of the junction does not line up with germline, which may come from a read error. The chain has TRBV12-3 or TRBV12-4 and TRBJ2-5, with D possibly being TRBD1 or TRBD2 (5 bases each). The CDR3 length is 12 residues. For the CDR3, the DNA is TGTGCCAGCAGTGGGGACCAAAAGACCCAGTACTTC. Translation gives CASSGDQKTQYF.